The 32 T cell receptor beta chains below all came from one sample that was sequenced in a study of T-cell reconstitution after alpha-beta-depleted transplantation in children. The library targeted TCRbeta and was prepared with unique molecular identifiers. TCRdb recomputed calls from the PCR reads with MiXCR, one row per CDR3 protein. Among around 340,000 distinct CDR3 sequences, less than 15% were seen once, and the ten largest hold around 4.5%. The sequencing used PBMCs, collected from the stem cell graft. Source of these receptors: a human donor who donated a stem cell graft to a child with Fanconi anemia.

The CDR3 nucleotides are TGCAGTGCTAGAGATCAACAGAGCCTTAATGAAAAACTGTTTTTT. This encodes CSARDQQSLNEKLFF. The rearrangement links TRBV20-1 to TRBJ1-4; D is undetermined. Trimming shortened V by 0 bases and J by 4 bases, and 12 bases separated the two germline ends. The CDR3 runs to 15 residues. From germline, CDR1 is DFQATT and CDR2 SNEGSKA (reference sequence).

This clonotype was observed a handful of times. The J gene is TRBJ2-5, the V gene TRBV3-1; perhaps TRBD2 as D (6 bases). This CDR3 contains 16 residues. V dropped 3 bases and J dropped 4 bases, with 18 bases sitting between them. CDR1 and CDR2 (germline): LGHDT, YNNKEL (reference sequence). CDR3 sequence (DNA): TGTGCCAGCAGCCACGCCCGGGACTTCTACGGAGAGACCCAGTACTTC. Its protein product is CASSHARDFYGETQYF.

The chain combines TRBV7-9 with TRBJ1-3; unclear D gene. Germline V CDR1 and CDR2: SEHNR, FQNEAQ (reference sequence). V gave up 1 base and J gave up 6 bases, with 10 bases separating them. The CDR3 length is 14 residues. DNA of the CDR3: TGTGCCAGCAGCTTAGAGAGGCACGAAAACACCATATATTTT. Translated, it gives CASSLERHENTIYF.

This chain links TRBV7-2 with TRBJ1-2; perhaps TRBD1 as D (6 bases). This CDR3 region has 15 residues. The germline V gene has CDR1 SGHTA and CDR2 FQGNSA. Trimming took 2 bases from V and 8 from J, leaving 18 bases between them. In DNA form, the CDR3 reads TGTGCCAGCAGCTTAAACCCTACAGGGAAGGTCGGCTACACCTTC. Translated: CASSLNPTGKVGYTF. Full variable domain (rest looked up from reference TRBV7-2 and TRBJ1-2): GAGVSQSPSNKVTEKGKDVELRCDPISGHTALYWYRQSLGQGLEFLIYFQGNSAPDKSGLPSDRFSAERTGGSVSTLTIQRTQQEDSAVYLCASSLNPTGKVGYTFGSGTRLTVV.

This clonotype occurred a few times. The gene calls are TRBV12-3 or TRBV12-4 and TRBJ2-1; possible D gene TRBD2, 6 bases. The CDR3 totals 16 residues. Trimming cost V 7 bases and J 6 bases, with 22 bases left between them. The CDR3 DNA is TGTGCCAGCATGTTTGAGGGAGGTATTTTGGGCAATGAGCAGTTCTTC. Its translation: CASMFEGGILGNEQFF.

This chain joins TRBV13 and TRBJ1-2, with D unclear. Germline lookup yields CDR1 PRHDT and CDR2 FYEKMQ (reference sequence). Trimming took 2 bases from V and 4 from J, leaving 11 bases between them. The CDR3 is made up of 14 amino acids. The CDR3: CASSLSGRTYGYTF. In nucleotides, the CDR3 is TGTGCCAGCAGCTTAAGCGGACGGACCTATGGCTACACCTTC. The full variable domain, its missing parts supplied by reference TRBV13 and TRBJ1-2, is AAGVIQSPRHLIKEKRETATLKCYPIPRHDTVYWYQQGPGQDPQFLISFYEKMQSDKGSIPDRFSAQQFSDYHSELNMSSLELGDSALYFCASSLSGRTYGYTFGSGTRLTVV.

The table lists this clonotype with a few counts. The chain combines TRBV11-2 with TRBJ2-7; 7 nucleotides agree with TRBD1. The germline CDR1 and CDR2 sequences are SGHAT and FQNNGV. V shed 7 bases, J shed 7 bases, and the junction held 16 bases outside the gene matches. This CDR3 spans 15 amino acids. This chain's CDR3 is CASNRRGQPYEEQYF. CDR3 DNA sequence: TGTGCCAGCAACCGCCGGGGACAGCCCTATGAGGAGCAGTACTTC.

The chain links TRBV6-6 to TRBJ2-7, with unresolved D. The CDR3 has 12 residues. Germline loops: CDR1 MNHNY, CDR2 SVGAGI (reference sequence). CDR3 coding DNA: TGTGCCACCAGTTTAGGCGTTGGGGAGCAGTACGTC. Residues: CATSLGVGEQYV.

This clonotype occurred many times. The V call is TRBV7-3, the J call TRBJ2-5; 8 bases agree with TRBD1. Germline V lookup: CDR1 SGHTA, CDR2 FQGTGA. This CDR3 comprises 13 residues. V lost 5 bases, J lost 4 bases, and 3 bases stayed unmatched. The CDR3 spells CASSPDRGETQYF. DNA of the CDR3: TGTGCCAGCAGCCCCGACAGGGGAGAGACCCAGTACTTC.

The chain has TRBV7-2 and TRBJ1-2; D might be TRBD1 (5 bases). The V end was cut by 4 bases, the J end by 8 bases, with 17 bases between. This CDR3 has 14 residues. CDR1 is SGHTA, CDR2 FQGNSA, per germline. In DNA, the CDR3 is TGTGCCAGCAGCTGGACGACAGTACCAGAGGGCTACACCTTC. Translated: CASSWTTVPEGYTF.

This clonotype was seen ten or more times. V usage is TRBV29-1 and J usage is TRBJ2-3; unclear D gene. The CDR3 sequence is 13 residues long. In germline, CDR1 is SQVTM, CDR2 ANQGSEA. Trimming stripped 6 bases from V and 1 base from J, with 11 bases between. This CDR3 is CSVQVRGTDTQYF. The CDR3 coding sequence is TGCAGCGTACAAGTACGCGGCACAGATACGCAGTATTTT.

The V and J genes are TRBV4-3 and TRBJ1-2; unclear D gene. The CDR3 contains 14 residues. The germline V gene has CDR1 LGHNA and CDR2 YSLEER. Trimming took off 6 bases at V and 4 bases at J, with 15 bases between the two ends. CDR3 in DNA: TGCGCCAGCAGTCCTATCATAGGCGGCTATGGCTACACCTTC. Its protein is CASSPIIGGYGYTF.

This clonotype turned up a few times. The chain joins TRBV4-3 to TRBJ1-4, with unresolved D. The V and J ends lost 0 bases and 3 bases respectively, with 8 bases between them. The CDR3 extends over 15 amino acids. Per germline, CDR1 LGHNA and CDR2 YSLEER. The CDR3 nucleotides read TGCGCCAGCAGCCAAGATCCACAGTCTAATGAAAAACTGTTTTTT. It encodes CASSQDPQSNEKLFF.

CDR3 nucleotides: TGTGCCACCGTCCGGGACCGGGCGGCGGCTAATGAAAAACTGTTTTTT. Translated, it gives CATVRDRAAANEKLFF. V is TRBV2 and J is TRBJ1-4, with D possibly matching TRBD1 (5 bases). V was pared by 10 bases and J by 3 bases, with 21 bases between. This CDR3 is 16 amino acids long. Per germline, CDR1 SNHLY and CDR2 FYNNEI. Full variable domain (remainder filled in from reference TRBV2 and TRBJ1-4): EPEVTQTPSHQVTQMGQEVILRCVPISNHLYFYWYRQILGQKVEFLVSFYNNEISEKSEIFDDQFSVERPDGSNFTLKIRSTKLEDSAMYFCATVRDRAAANEKLFFGSGTQLSVL.

This clonotype has a handful of counts. V and J are TRBV5-1 and TRBJ1-2; 8 bases are shared with TRBD1. J was trimmed by 7 bases and V by 1 base; bases with no gene match: 12. Germline V gives CDR1 SGHRS, CDR2 YFSETQ. The CDR3 has 16 residues. This CDR3 reads CASSLLQGASATGYTF. In DNA form, the CDR3 reads TGCGCCAGCAGCTTGCTCCAGGGGGCCAGCGCAACTGGCTACACCTTC.

This clonotype turned up a few times. This sequence joins TRBV28 and TRBJ2-7; 9 bases are a match to TRBD1. From germline, CDR1 is MDHEN and CDR2 SYDVKM. This CDR3 is 15 amino acids long. Trimming at V came to 6 bases and at J to 2 bases, leaving 8 bases not matched to a gene. The CDR3 here is CASRGMGQGPYEQYF. The CDR3 nucleotides are TGTGCCAGCAGGGGGATGGGACAGGGACCCTACGAGCAGTACTTC.

The genes are TRBV4-2 and TRBJ2-1; either TRBD1 or TRBD2 may supply D (5 bases each). Trimming pared 4 bases from V and 8 bases from J, leaving 12 bases between. This CDR3 contains 13 residues. Germline V gives CDR1 LGHNA, CDR2 YNFKEQ. CDR3 in amino acids: CASSPGAGDEQFF. CDR3 in DNA: TGTGCCAGCAGCCCCGGGGCCGGGGATGAGCAGTTCTTC.

This clonotype has at least ten counts. V gene TRBV15 combines with J gene TRBJ2-7; TRBD1 or TRBD2 may be the D gene (5 bases each). Deletions cut 8 bases from V and 7 bases from J, with 12 bases between. The germline V gene has CDR1 LNHNV and CDR2 YYDKDF (reference sequence). The CDR3 is 11 amino acids. The CDR3 DNA follows: TGTGCCACCGGGGACGAAGGAGAGCAGTACTTC. Its protein product is CATGDEGEQYF.

The table lists this clonotype with a few counts. The genes are TRBV7-6 and TRBJ1-1; D ambiguous. Trimming removed 5 bases from V and 3 bases from J, with 16 bases in between. This CDR3 has 15 amino acids. The V gene's germline CDR1 is SGHVS and CDR2 FNYEAQ. This CDR3 reads CASSPIADSDTEAFF. CDR3 in DNA: TGTGCCAGCAGCCCGATCGCCGACTCGGACACTGAAGCTTTCTTT. Full variable domain (outside the CDR3, taken from reference TRBV7-6 and TRBJ1-1): GAGVSQSPRYKVTKRGQDVALRCDPISGHVSLYWYRQALGQGPEFLTYFNYEAQQDKSGLPNDRFSAERPEGSISTLTIQRTEQRDSAMYRCASSPIADSDTEAFFGQGTRLTVV.

This sequence joins TRBV20-1 and TRBJ2-7; 15 bases fit TRBD2. There are 17 residues in the CDR3. V lost 5 bases and J lost 2; bases outside the gene matches: 10. The V gene's germline CDR1 is DFQATT and CDR2 SNEGSKA (reference sequence). CDR3 sequence (DNA): TGCAGTGCTGGAGCCGGGACTAGCGGGAGGAGCGCCTACGAGCAGTACTTC. Residues: CSAGAGTSGRSAYEQYF.

This clonotype was seen ten or more times. The rearrangement links TRBV12-3 or TRBV12-4 to TRBJ2-1; 10 bases align to TRBD1. V lost 5 bases, J lost 6 bases, and 4 bases stayed unmatched. The CDR3 totals 14 residues. CDR3 protein: CASSNRTGGNEQFF. DNA of the CDR3: TGTGCCAGCAGTAATCGGACAGGGGGCAATGAGCAGTTCTTC.

Many counts were recorded for this clonotype. The chain couples TRBV28 to TRBJ2-1; tentatively, D is TRBD2 (6 bases). The CDR3 length is 14 residues. The V and J ends lost 7 bases and 12 bases respectively, with 22 bases between them. Per germline, CDR1 MDHEN and CDR2 SYDVKM. This chain's CDR3 is CASKGGPWGEGQFF. The CDR3 DNA sequence: TGTGCCAGCAAGGGAGGACCCTGGGGAGAAGGGCAGTTCTTC.

The rearrangement links TRBV6-1 to TRBJ1-1; no reliable D call. Trimming took 4 bases from V and 4 from J, leaving 16 bases between them. There are 15 residues in the CDR3. Germline V lookup: CDR1 MNHNS, CDR2 SASEGT. The CDR3 sequence: CASSAGMIRSTEAFF. The CDR3 nucleotides are TGTGCCAGCAGTGCCGGGATGATCCGGTCCACTGAAGCTTTCTTT.

This clonotype was counted between two and nine times. The V and J genes are TRBV5-1 and TRBJ2-5; 11 bases agree with TRBD2. After removal of 4 bases from V and 5 bases from J, the junction contained 7 bases not matched to a gene. The CDR3 has 15 amino acids. Germline V gives CDR1 SGHRS, CDR2 YFSETQ. In DNA form, the CDR3 reads TGCGCCAGCAGCCCGGGACTAGCGGCGGCGGAGACCCAGTACTTC. Translated: CASSPGLAAAETQYF.

The chain is built from TRBV20-1 and TRBJ2-5; TRBD2 agrees at 11 bases. The CDR3 is 13 amino acids. Germline-derived CDR1 and CDR2 are DFQATT and SNEGSKA (reference sequence). The ends lost 6 bases at V and 3 bases at J; junction bases unmatched: 3. The DNA of the CDR3 is TGCAGTGCAACGGGACTAGCGGAAGAGACCCAGTACTTC. Its protein product is CSATGLAEETQYF.

The gene calls are TRBV2 and TRBJ1-1; D is ambiguous. Per the germline V gene, CDR1 is SNHLY and CDR2 is FYNNEI. The ends were cut back, 7 bases at V and 4 bases at J, with 19 bases in the middle. This CDR3 has 15 residues. CDR3 in DNA: TGTGCCAGCACCCGGACGGCCCAGGCGGGCACTGAAGCTTTCTTT. Its translation is CASTRTAQAGTEAFF.

Ten or more counts support this clonotype. The chain recombines TRBV5-6 with TRBJ2-3; D uncertain. The length of the CDR3 is 13 residues. The ends were cut back, 2 bases at V and 4 bases at J, with 8 bases in the middle. Germline assignment: CDR1 SGHDT and CDR2 YYEEEE. The CDR3: CASSFSISDTQYF. DNA of the CDR3: TGTGCCAGCAGCTTTTCGATCTCAGATACGCAGTATTTT.

The rearrangement links TRBV5-5 to TRBJ2-5; D call uncertain. V lost 3 bases to trimming and J lost 2 bases, with 17 bases between them. The CDR3 is made up of 16 amino acids. CDR1 and CDR2 from the germline V gene are SGHKS and YYEKEE (reference sequence). The CDR3 DNA follows: TGTGCCAGCAGCTCCTCATGGGGAACAGATCAAGAGACCCAGTACTTC. Translated, it gives CASSSSWGTDQETQYF.

The chain is built from TRBV2 and TRBJ1-4; a weak D match, TRBD1 (5 bases). The germline CDR1 and CDR2 sequences are SNHLY and FYNNEI. Trimming left V 6 bases short and J 6 bases short, with 11 bases between. This CDR3 has 13 amino acids. CDR3 in DNA: TGTGCCAGCAGCCGGGAAGGGGATGAAAAACTGTTTTTT. Amino acids: CASSREGDEKLFF.

This chain links TRBV6-1 with TRBJ1-6; TRBD1 aligns across 8 bases. This CDR3 spans 14 amino acids. Germline V gene data show CDR1 as MNHNS and CDR2 as SASEGT. Trimming removed 10 bases from V and 8 bases from J; junction bases left unmatched: 10. CDR3 nucleotides: TGTGCCACCAGGCGGGGACAGGTTTATTCACCCCTCCACTTT. Protein product: CATRRGQVYSPLHF.

The chain employs TRBV12-3 or TRBV12-4 and TRBJ1-5; TRBD1 agrees at 8 bases. The CDR3 loop spans 14 amino acids. Losses at the gene ends were 6 bases for V and 1 base for J; bases not matched to a gene: 2. The chain's CDR3 is CASRDRGSNQPQHF. CDR3 DNA sequence: TGTGCCAGCAGAGACAGGGGAAGCAATCAGCCCCAGCATTTT.

Many counts were recorded for this clonotype. This chain joins TRBV4-3 and TRBJ2-2; D is perhaps TRBD1 (7 bases). Trimming pared 1 base from V and 3 bases from J, leaving 15 bases between. From germline, CDR1 is LGHNA and CDR2 YSLEER. This CDR3 spans 17 amino acids. The CDR3 is CASSQGGGQAHTGELFF. In nucleotides, the CDR3 is TGCGCCAGCAGCCAAGGGGGAGGACAGGCCCACACCGGGGAGCTGTTTTTT.